The 18 T cell receptor beta chains below were found in one sample sequenced in a study of cytomegalovirus exposure and HLA in healthy donors. Amplification used 60 Vbeta primers and 13 Jbeta primers. Sequenced by immunoSEQ multiplex PCR; TCRdb stores in-frame clones only, minus some. The sample holds about 160,000 clones, 78% seen once. The source material was PBMCs. These receptor sequences come from a woman aged 40 to 49 in good health and CMV-seronegative.

This chain links TRBV6-5 with TRBJ2-2; no reliable D call. V lost 6 bases and J 5 bases, leaving 13 bases between the germline ends. Germline assignment: CDR1 MNHEY and CDR2 SVGAGI. CDR3 length: 14 amino acids. Here the CDR3 reads CASRFTTVTGELFF. The CDR3, as DNA: TGTGCCAGCAGATTTACAACAGTAACCGGGGAGCTGTTTTTT.

The chain is built from TRBV7-2 and TRBJ2-7; D may be TRBD1 (5 bases). Trimming took 5 bases from V and 3 from J, leaving 8 bases between them. Per the germline V gene, CDR1 is SGHTA and CDR2 is FQGNSA. The CDR3 length is 12 residues. DNA of the CDR3: TGTGCCAGCAGCCGGACACACTACGAGCAGTACTTC. Translation: CASSRTHYEQYF.

V gene TRBV2 combines with J gene TRBJ1-5; D is possibly TRBD1 (5 bases). The CDR3 has 15 amino acids. V was trimmed by 6 bases and J by 2 bases, leaving 14 bases between them. The germline gives CDR1 SNHLY, CDR2 FYNNEI. CDR3 in amino acids: CASRPQGSRNQPQHF. The CDR3 DNA follows: TGTGCCAGCAGACCCCAGGGAAGTCGCAATCAGCCCCAGCATTTT.

The chain couples TRBV29-1 to TRBJ2-1; 8 bases fit TRBD2. Per the germline V gene, CDR1 is SQVTM and CDR2 is ANQGSEA. Unmatched junction bases numbered 11, after V lost 6 bases and J lost 1 base. The CDR3 runs to 16 residues. In DNA form, the CDR3 reads TGCAGCGTGGCCCTAGGGGCGGGGGGTTCCTACAATGAGCAGTTCTTC. Amino acids: CSVALGAGGSYNEQFF.

The V gene is TRBV4-1, the J gene TRBJ2-3; perhaps TRBD2 as D (5 bases). This CDR3 contains 16 residues. Germline CDR1 reads MGHRA; CDR2 reads YSYEKL. V dropped 4 bases and J dropped 2 bases, with 16 bases sitting between them. The CDR3 coding sequence is TGCGCCAGCAGCCGGGGAGCGGAATCCTTCACAGATACGCAGTATTTT. Its protein product is CASSRGAESFTDTQYF.

The rearrangement joins TRBV6-6 to TRBJ2-7; 7 bases fit TRBD2. The germline V gene encodes CDR1 MNHNY and CDR2 SVGAGI (reference sequence). This CDR3 has 15 amino acids. V lost 6 bases, J lost 2 bases, and 10 bases stayed unmatched. The CDR3 sequence: CASRSSGIPTYEQYF. The CDR3 bases are TGTGCCAGCAGATCAAGCGGGATACCAACCTACGAGCAGTACTTC.

This clone was counted once. This sequence joins TRBV9 and TRBJ1-5; perhaps TRBD1 as D (5 bases). Trimming shortened V by 0 bases and J by 3 bases, and 10 bases separated the two germline ends. The germline V gene has CDR1 SGDLS and CDR2 YYNGEE. The length of the CDR3 is 15 residues. The DNA for the CDR3 is TGTGCCAGCAGCGTAGATGCAGGGTTCAATCAGCCCCAGCATTTT. Its protein product is CASSVDAGFNQPQHF.

This clone was seen just once. The chain recombines TRBV12-5 with TRBJ2-7; 11 bases align to TRBD2. Trimming cost V 6 bases and J 6 bases; bases outside gene matches: 7. Germline V gene data show CDR1 as LGHNT and CDR2 as FRNRAP. CDR3 length: 14 residues. CDR3 DNA: TGTGCTAGTGGCCGGCTAGCGGGGGGCCTCGAGCAGTACTTC. Translated, it gives CASGRLAGGLEQYF.

The chain joins TRBV7-9 to TRBJ1-4; tentative D call: TRBD1 (6 bases). V shed 4 bases and J shed 7 bases, with 16 bases lying between them. Germline CDR1 reads SEHNR; CDR2 reads FQNEAQ (reference sequence). This CDR3 has 15 residues. The CDR3 DNA is TGTGCCAGCAGCTCATTAACAGGGACGGCTGAAAAACTGTTTTTT. It yields the protein CASSSLTGTAEKLFF.

This rearrangement joins TRBV29-1 to TRBJ2-7, with a possible D match to TRBD1 (6 bases). The CDR3 is 13 amino acids. V was shortened by 5 bases and J by 2 bases, with 13 bases between the two germline ends. Germline-derived CDR1 and CDR2 are SQVTM and ANQGSEA. CDR3 sequence (DNA): TGCAGCGTTCTCCGGGACACGACCTACGAGCAGTACTTC. It translates to CSVLRDTTYEQYF.

V is TRBV11-1 and J is TRBJ2-1, with TRBD1 matching over 7 bases. The CDR3 runs 15 residues. Germline lookup yields CDR1 SGHAT and CDR2 FQDESV (reference sequence). After removal of 5 bases from V and 3 bases from J, the junction contained 7 bases not matched to a gene. This CDR3 reads CASSPDRAVYNEQFF. CDR3 nucleotides: TGTGCCAGCAGCCCCGACAGGGCCGTCTACAATGAGCAGTTCTTC.

This chain links TRBV25-1 with TRBJ1-1; D perhaps matches TRBD1 (6 bases). CDR3 size: 14 residues. V gave up 4 bases and J gave up 6 bases, with 15 bases separating them. Germline values: CDR1 MGHDK, CDR2 SYGVNS. CDR3 DNA: TGTGCCAGCAGTGGCTACAGGGACGGGTCTGAAGCTTTCTTT. Protein: CASSGYRDGSEAFF.

The chain is built from TRBV19 and TRBJ2-1; maybe TRBD2 (6 bases). Trimming took off 2 bases at V and 2 bases at J, with 10 bases between the two ends. Germline-derived CDR1 and CDR2 are LNHDA and SQIVND (reference sequence). The CDR3 loop spans 15 amino acids. The CDR3 nucleotides are TGTGCCAGTAGTATACTAAGGGAGGCCTACAATGAGCAGTTCTTC. Its translation is CASSILREAYNEQFF.

V and J are TRBV6-5 and TRBJ1-4; 11 nucleotides agree with TRBD1. V lost 2 bases to trimming and J lost 4 bases; unmatched junction nucleotides: 3. The CDR3 extends over 16 amino acids. Germline CDR1 is MNHEY and CDR2 is SVGAGI. CDR3: CASSYRTGGFNEKLFF. In DNA form, the CDR3 reads TGTGCCAGCAGTTACAGGACAGGGGGCTTTAATGAAAAACTGTTTTTT.

V usage is TRBV19 and J usage is TRBJ2-7, with TRBD1 matching 9 bases. CDR3 length: 14 residues. Trimming cost V 5 bases and J 0 bases; bases outside gene matches: 2. Germline assignment: CDR1 LNHDA and CDR2 SQIVND (reference sequence). The CDR3 region has the DNA TGTGCCAGTAGTTCGACAGGGGGCTCCTACGAGCAGTACTTC. This sequence encodes CASSSTGGSYEQYF.

This chain connects TRBV18 to TRBJ1-5; tentatively, D is TRBD1 (5 bases). The germline V and J ends were trimmed by 2 bases and 8 bases, with 13 bases remaining between them. Germline lookup yields CDR1 KGHSH and CDR2 LQKENI. This CDR3 is 14 amino acids long. This CDR3 reads CASSPSQGFEPQHF. The DNA for the CDR3 is TGTGCCAGCTCACCATCGCAGGGATTCGAGCCCCAGCATTTT. The variable domain in full, with the rest retrieved from reference TRBV18 and TRBJ1-5, is NAGVMQNPRHLVRRRGQEARLRCSPMKGHSHVYWYRQLPEEGLKFMVYLQKENIIDESGMPKERFSAEFPKEGPSILRIQQVVRGDSAAYFCASSPSQGFEPQHFGDGTRLSIL.

The rearrangement uses TRBV9 and TRBJ2-3, with 7 bases lining up with TRBD2. CDR1 SGDLS and CDR2 YYNGEE come from the germline V gene. V lost 3 bases and J lost 4; bases outside the gene matches: 8. The CDR3 contains 15 residues. CDR3 bases: TGTGCCAGCAGCGGTAGCGGACTAGTCGCAGATACGCAGTATTTT. Encoded protein: CASSGSGLVADTQYF. The full variable domain, completed using reference TRBV9 and TRBJ2-3, is DSGVTQTPKHLITATGQRVTLRCSPRSGDLSVYWYQQSLDQGLQFLIQYYNGEERAKGNILERFSAQQFPDLHSELNLSSLELGDSALYFCASSGSGLVADTQYFGPGTRLTVL.

The chain joins TRBV14 to TRBJ2-7; weak D call: TRBD1 (5 bases). V lost 0 bases and J 7 bases, leaving 19 bases between the germline ends. Germline assignment: CDR1 SGHDN and CDR2 FVKESK. The CDR3 runs 16 residues. The CDR3 DNA is TGTGCCAGCAGCCAAGACGACAGAAGGCCTCCAAGGGAGCAGTACTTC. Its translation is CASSQDDRRPPREQYF.